The sequence of this TCR beta chain was determined in a study of vaccination effects on CD4 cells after COVID-19. Regarding this clone: The antigen is undetermined.

Overall study findings and caveats: Convalescents showed post-vaccine spike-reactive clones that were mainly new vaccine-induced clones.

The CDR3 runs to 13 residues. The V and J ends lost 0 bases and 8 bases respectively, with 10 bases between them. Germline values: CDR1 MNHEY, CDR2 SVGAGI. Sequencing was preceded by expansion of antigen-specific CD4+ T cells with viral peptide pools in the ViraFEST assay. Cultured cells yielded isolated CD4+ T cells after about ten days. PCR showed that the person got SARS-CoV-2 infection at some point between March and December 2020. The method was immunoSEQ multiplex PCR; TCRdb's version includes in-frame clones alone and lacks a portion of them. The table includes 20,000 to 25,000 clones, more than 60% detected once.

The sequencing here drew on CD4+ T cells from PBMCs cultured with a peptide pool, taken before COVID-19 vaccination. The sequence was collected from a human donor who had a prior SARS-CoV-2 infection. J is TRBJ1-2 and V is TRBV6-5; D gene uncertain. The DNA for the CDR3 is TGTGCCAGCAGTTACTCCCCTCTAGGAGGCTACACCTTC. Protein product: CASSYSPLGGYTF.